The 20 T cell receptor beta chains in this list originate from one sample, sequenced in a study of control samples from healthy donors and cancer patients. Sequencing used immunoSEQ multiplex PCR; TCRdb keeps in-frame clones, though not all of them. Among 350,000 to 450,000 clones listed, 75% to 95% were seen once. The sample was PBMCs. The receptors were sampled from a man in his forties with head and neck cancer.

In this sample, this clone turned up a few times. The V gene is TRBV7-2, the J gene TRBJ2-7; D could derive from TRBD1 or TRBD2 (6 bases each). The CDR3 is 16 residues long. The germline V and J ends were trimmed by 1 base and 4 bases, with 17 bases remaining between them. Germline CDR1 is SGHTA and CDR2 is FQGNSA. This CDR3 is CASSLVGGNHRYEQYF. The CDR3 DNA reads as TGTGCCAGCAGCTTAGTAGGGGGGAACCATAGATACGAGCAGTACTTC.

CDR3 in amino acids: CASSILDPPETQYF. CDR3 nucleotide sequence: TGTGCCAGCAGTATACTAGACCCCCCAGAGACCCAGTACTTC. The chain couples TRBV6-6 to TRBJ2-5; weak D call: TRBD2 (5 bases). The CDR3 covers 14 residues. V was trimmed by 5 bases and J by 4 bases, leaving 14 bases between them. The germline gives CDR1 MNHNY, CDR2 SVGAGI (reference sequence).

The chain is built from TRBV10-1 and TRBJ2-5; TRBD1 matches at 7 bases. The CDR3 contains 13 residues. Germline assignment: CDR1 WNHNN and CDR2 SYGVQD (reference sequence). V lost 10 bases, J lost 3 bases, and 8 bases stayed unmatched. CDR3 region: CATSRQGEETQYF. The CDR3 DNA reads TGCGCCACCTCCCGACAGGGAGAAGAGACCCAGTACTTC.

The CDR3, as DNA: TGTGCCAGTAGTACGAACTGGGGCGAGCAGTACTTC. Amino acid sequence: CASSTNWGEQYF. This chain links TRBV19 with TRBJ2-7, with unresolved D. The CDR3 covers 12 residues. V was trimmed by 4 bases and J by 6 bases, leaving 10 bases between them. The germline gives CDR1 LNHDA, CDR2 SQIVND (reference sequence).

This chain uses TRBV6-9 with TRBJ1-6, with D perhaps TRBD1 (5 bases). Germline loops: CDR1 MNHGY, CDR2 SVAAGI. Trimming removed 1 base at V and 9 bases at J, with 28 bases between. The CDR3 is 20 amino acids. Here the CDR3 reads CASSYFLDPLRGLGCSPLHF. CDR3 DNA sequence: TGTGCCAGCAGTTATTTCCTCGACCCATTAAGGGGCCTGGGGTGTTCACCCCTCCACTTT.

This sequence joins TRBV7-2 and TRBJ2-5, with 11 bases fitting TRBD2. The CDR3 runs to 16 residues. V lost 1 base, J lost 1 base, and 2 bases stayed unmatched. The germline CDR1 and CDR2 sequences are SGHTA and FQGNSA. The CDR3 DNA sequence: TGTGCCAGCAGCTTAGGCGGACTAGCGGGCCAAGAGACCCAGTACTTC. This translates into CASSLGGLAGQETQYF.

The chain combines TRBV6-2 or TRBV6-3 with TRBJ2-6; D is unclear. V was cut by 4 bases and J by 1 base, with 5 bases left in between. The length of the CDR3 is 14 residues. Germline CDR1 and CDR2: MNHEY and SVGEGT. The CDR3 DNA follows: TGTGCCAGCAGTTCTACTTCTGGGGCCAACGTCCTGACTTTC. It yields the protein CASSSTSGANVLTF.

The chain uses TRBV28 and TRBJ1-3; possible D gene TRBD1, 5 bases. The germline gives CDR1 MDHEN, CDR2 SYDVKM. V was clipped by 2 bases and J by 2 bases, with 10 bases between them. There are 15 residues in the CDR3. CDR3 in DNA: TGTGCCAGCAGTTTAAATGTGGGGCCTGGAAACACCATATATTTT. Translated, it gives CASSLNVGPGNTIYF.

J is TRBJ1-1 and V is TRBV6-5; D is perhaps TRBD1 (6 bases). The V end was cut by 0 bases, the J end by 6 bases, with 11 bases between. This CDR3 is 14 amino acids long. Germline V CDR1 and CDR2: MNHEY, SVGAGI. The CDR3 spells CASSYSRGASEAFF. Written as DNA, the CDR3 is TGTGCCAGCAGTTACTCGAGGGGGGCATCTGAAGCTTTCTTT.

The chain combines TRBV11-2 with TRBJ2-2; TRBD1 matches 7 bases. CDR1 SGHAT and CDR2 FQNNGV come from the germline V gene. The CDR3 runs 17 residues. V trimming: 4 bases; J trimming: 3 bases; junction bases outside the gene matches: 11. As DNA, the CDR3 is TGTGCCAGCAGCTCAAACCAATTTCAGGGGGACACCGGGGAGCTGTTTTTT. Its protein is CASSSNQFQGDTGELFF.

The chain has TRBV2 and TRBJ1-1; D unresolved. This CDR3 spans 12 amino acids. Looked up from germline, CDR1 is SNHLY and CDR2 is FYNNEI. Trimming stripped 6 bases from V and 6 bases from J, with 11 bases between. CDR3 in DNA: TGTGCCAGCAGCGGAGGGAGCGCTGAAGCTTTCTTT. Its protein product is CASSGGSAEAFF.

This clone was observed a few times. V usage is TRBV19 and J usage is TRBJ1-3; D is undetermined. The CDR3 covers 13 residues. From germline, CDR1 is LNHDA and CDR2 SQIVND (reference sequence). Trimming shortened V by 8 bases and J by 0 bases, and 8 bases separated the two germline ends. CDR3 sequence: CASRGPSGNTIYF. The CDR3 nucleotides are TGTGCCAGTCGAGGGCCCTCTGGAAACACCATATATTTT.

As DNA, the CDR3 is TGTGCCAGCAGCAACAGCATGAACACTGAAGCTTTCTTT. Protein: CASSNSMNTEAFF. The chain employs TRBV6-1 and TRBJ1-1; D gene uncertain. The CDR3 runs to 13 residues. Trimming took 6 bases from V and 0 from J, leaving 8 bases between them. Germline CDR1 is MNHNS and CDR2 is SASEGT.

The chain is built from TRBV6-6 and TRBJ1-6; 10 positions match TRBD1. This CDR3 region has 17 residues. Per the germline V gene, CDR1 is MNHNY and CDR2 is SVGAGI (reference sequence). V was clipped by 5 bases and J by 0 bases; unmatched bases: 4. The CDR3 DNA sequence: TGTGCCAGCAGTCAGGGACAGGGGAGCTCCTATAATTCACCCCTCCACTTT. Translating it yields CASSQGQGSSYNSPLHF.

The chain is built from TRBV12-3 or TRBV12-4 and TRBJ1-3; unclear D gene. The V end was cut by 7 bases, the J end by 1 base, with 8 bases between. The CDR3 sequence is 13 residues long. CDR3 bases: TGTGCCAGCACCCTTGCGTCTGGAAACACCATATATTTT. This sequence encodes CASTLASGNTIYF.

V and J are TRBV6-5 and TRBJ1-6; 8 bases map to TRBD1. Germline CDR1 reads MNHEY; CDR2 reads SVGAGI. The CDR3 is 15 residues long. The V gene end was trimmed by 6 bases and the J gene end by 4 bases; junction bases not matched to a gene: 5. CDR3 coding DNA: TGTGCCAGCAGATACGGACAGGGTTATAATTCACCCCTCCACTTT. This translates into CASRYGQGYNSPLHF.

The J gene is TRBJ2-7, the V gene TRBV24-1; possibly TRBD1 or TRBD2 for D (5 bases each). The V gene's germline CDR1 is KGHDR and CDR2 SFDVKD. Trimming pared 6 bases from V and 4 bases from J, leaving 9 bases between. The length of the CDR3 is 12 residues. CDR3: CATSPGPYEQYF. The CDR3 DNA reads as TGTGCCACCAGTCCGGGACCGTACGAGCAGTACTTC.

V gene TRBV4-3 combines with J gene TRBJ1-5, with D hard to call. Germline CDR1 and CDR2: LGHNA and YSLEER. The V end was cut by 0 bases, the J end by 10 bases, with 10 bases between. The CDR3 is 13 amino acids. This CDR3 is CASSQDLLLPQHF. CDR3 nucleotide sequence: TGCGCCAGCAGCCAAGATCTGTTACTTCCCCAGCATTTT.

The chain is built from TRBV30 and TRBJ2-3, with 7 bases identical to TRBD2. The length of the CDR3 is 15 residues. V dropped 8 bases and J dropped 1; count of bases not matched to a gene: 12. Germline V lookup: CDR1 GTSNPN, CDR2 SVGIG (reference sequence). CDR3 coding DNA: TGTGCCCGAATCGCCCCGGGGGGAGGCACAGATACGCAGTATTTT. Its protein product is CARIAPGGGTDTQYF.

V is TRBV27 and J is TRBJ1-2; TRBD1 agrees at 7 bases. The CDR3 loop spans 12 amino acids. In germline, CDR1 is MNHEY, CDR2 SMNVEV (reference sequence). V shed 8 bases and J 1 base; nucleotides not matched to a gene: 1. The CDR3 reads CASGTDNYGYTF. The DNA of the CDR3 is TGTGCCAGCGGGACAGATAACTATGGCTACACCTTC.